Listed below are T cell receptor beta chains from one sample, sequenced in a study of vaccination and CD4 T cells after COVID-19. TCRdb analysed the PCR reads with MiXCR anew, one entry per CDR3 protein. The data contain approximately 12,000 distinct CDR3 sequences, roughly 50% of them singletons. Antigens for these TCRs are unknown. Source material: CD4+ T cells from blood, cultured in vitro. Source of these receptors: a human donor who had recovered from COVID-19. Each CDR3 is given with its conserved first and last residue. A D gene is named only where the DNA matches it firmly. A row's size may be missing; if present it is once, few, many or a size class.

TGCAGTGCTAGTTTGGGATTGCGCGGTCAGCCCCAGCATTTT	CSASLGLRGQPQHF	TRBV20-1	few	TRBJ1-5	.
TGCAGTGCGAAAGCGGGACAGGGTAGCACCGAGCAGTTCTTC	CSAKAGQGSTEQFF	TRBV20-1	.	TRBJ2-1	TRBD1
TGTGCCAGCAGCTTCGATATCTCCCAAGAGACCCAGTACTTC	CASSFDISQETQYF	TRBV7-2	.	TRBJ2-5	.
TGTGCCAGCAGTTACTCGAATTCGGGTGGGGACATGGGAGCTTTCTTT	CASSYSNSGGDMGAFF	TRBV6-5	.	TRBJ1-1	.
TGCAGTGCTGAAAACAACAGGATTGAGCAGTTCTTC	CSAENNRIEQFF	TRBV20-1	.	TRBJ2-1	.
TGTGCCAGCAGTGAAGCGGGTGGGGGGACGAGTTCACCCCTCCACTTT	CASSEAGGGTSSPLHF	TRBV2	.	TRBJ1-6	.
TGTGCCATCAGTGCTCCAGGGATAAGATATGGCTACACCTTC	CAISAPGIRYGYTF	TRBV10-3	few	TRBJ1-2	.
TGTGCCAGCAGCTTTGGGGGAGCCTCTGGAAACACCATATATTTT	CASSFGGASGNTIYF	TRBV7-6	.	TRBJ1-3	.
TGTGCCAGCAGTATAGACAGGGTTCAGCAGTACTTC	CASSIDRVQQYF	TRBV11-2	few	TRBJ2-7	TRBD1
TGTGCCAGTAGTCCCGGGACAGCGTACACCTTC	CASSPGTAYTF	TRBV19	few	TRBJ1-2	TRBD1
TGTGCCAGCAGCCGATTAGCGGGAGGGCACACCGGGGAGCTGTTTTTT	CASSRLAGGHTGELFF	TRBV28	few	TRBJ2-2	TRBD2
TGCAGTGCTAGAGGAGCGGGAGGAGGTGGCACAGATACGCAGTATTTT	CSARGAGGGGTDTQYF	TRBV20-1	.	TRBJ2-3	TRBD2
TGTGCCAGCAGCCGACAACCGGGGGGCTATGGCTACACCTTC	CASSRQPGGYGYTF	TRBV28	.	TRBJ1-2	.
TGTGCCAGCAGTTACTCCACCATACCGGGACAGAGGGCCTACGAGCAGTACTTC	CASSYSTIPGQRAYEQYF	TRBV6-5	.	TRBJ2-7	TRBD1
TGTGCCAGCAGCTACCCTGGTAGTTTATCAGATACGCAGTATTTT	CASSYPGSLSDTQYF	TRBV7-2	.	TRBJ2-3	.
TGTGCCAGCGGGTCGAGGGCTTACTCCTACGAGCAGTACTTC	CASGSRAYSYEQYF	TRBV2	.	TRBJ2-7	.
TGTGCCAGCAGCGCGGCGTACTCTAGCGGATACGAGCAGTACTTC	CASSAAYSSGYEQYF	TRBV6-2/TRBV6-3	.	TRBJ2-7	TRBD2
TGTGCCAGCAGCGCAAACGTAGGACAAGAGACCCAGTACTTC	CASSANVGQETQYF	TRBV9	.	TRBJ2-5	.
TGCAGTGCTAGACTACTAGCGGGAGATACGCAGTATTTT	CSARLLAGDTQYF	TRBV20-1	.	TRBJ2-3	TRBD2
TGTGCCAGCAGCTTAGATGTTGGACAGCGTTTCACAGATACGCAGTATTTT	CASSLDVGQRFTDTQYF	TRBV7-2	few	TRBJ2-3	.
TGCAGCGTTCAGGGGGCTGAGGGTCAGCCCCAGCATTTT	CSVQGAEGQPQHF	TRBV29-1	.	TRBJ1-5	TRBD1
TGCAGTCTCAGAGACGCGGGAGGGCCTCTCGACGAGCAGTACTTC	CSLRDAGGPLDEQYF	TRBV20-1	.	TRBJ2-7	TRBD2
TGCAGTGCTAGAGACTGGGGGCGGGAGAAGTACAATGAGCAGTTCTTC	CSARDWGREKYNEQFF	TRBV20-1	.	TRBJ2-1	.
TGTGCCAGCAGTAGGGGCACCGGGGAGCTGTTTTTT	CASSRGTGELFF	TRBV7-3	medium-sized	TRBJ2-2	.